The 14 T cell receptor beta chains below were found in one sample sequenced in a study of CD8 T cells in Susac syndrome. RNA in amounts of 0.5 to 1 ug was reverse transcribed with random hexamers. A single record per CDR3 protein comes from TCRdb applying MiXCR to the immunoSEQ multiplex PCR reads. The sample lists 95,000 to 150,000 distinct CDR3 sequences; just over 95% were seen once. Sequenced input: CD4+ T cells from PBMCs. The receptor set was obtained from a human donor with Susac syndrome.

The chain employs TRBV30 and TRBJ1-5; D is ambiguous. Germline V gene lookup returns CDR1 GTSNPN and CDR2 SVGIG (reference sequence). Trimming pared 3 bases from V and 2 bases from J, leaving 5 bases between. The CDR3 spans 12 residues. In nucleotides, the CDR3 is TGTGCCTGGAGGGAGGGCAATCAGCCCCAGCATTTT. Translated: CAWREGNQPQHF.

In this sample, this clonotype turned up once. The chain recombines TRBV3-1 with TRBJ2-1, with 7 bases identical to TRBD2. The CDR3 length is 16 residues. V lost 0 bases to trimming and J lost 8 bases; unmatched junction nucleotides: 10. The germline V gene has CDR1 LGHDT and CDR2 YNNKEL (reference sequence). Here the CDR3 DNA reads TGTGCCAGCAGCCAAGAAGGGACTACCACGACCGATGAGCAGTTCTTC. Its translation is CASSQEGTTTTDEQFF.

CDR3 region: CASSLDSDTQYF. CDR3 bases: TGCGCCAGCAGCTTGGACTCTGATACGCAGTATTTT. This chain joins TRBV5-1 and TRBJ2-3; D is ambiguous. This CDR3 contains 12 residues. Germline V lookup: CDR1 SGHRS, CDR2 YFSETQ. V shed 0 bases and J shed 6 bases, with 5 bases lying between them. Full variable domain (missing parts from reference TRBV5-1 and TRBJ2-3): KAGVTQTPRYLIKTRGQQVTLSCSPISGHRSVSWYQQTPGQGLQFLFEYFSETQRNKGNFPGRFSGRQFSNSRSEMNVSTLELGDSALYLCASSLDSDTQYFGPGTRLTVL.

This chain links TRBV20-1 with TRBJ2-5; TRBD1 is a possible D gene (6 bases). Trimming removed 1 base at V and 5 bases at J, with 14 bases between. The germline V gene encodes CDR1 DFQATT and CDR2 SNEGSKA (reference sequence). The CDR3 has 14 amino acids. The CDR3 loop is CSARAGTGTETQYF. The CDR3 nucleotides are TGCAGTGCTAGAGCGGGAACAGGGACGGAGACCCAGTACTTC.

This clonotype was seen just once. The J gene is TRBJ2-7, the V gene TRBV15, with 7 bases that match TRBD2. V gave up 0 bases and J gave up 2 bases; unmatched junction bases: 7. From germline, CDR1 is LNHNV and CDR2 YYDKDF (reference sequence). The length of the CDR3 is 16 residues. The CDR3 nucleotides read TGTGCCACCAGCAGAGATCGGTCTAGCGGAGCCTACGAGCAGTACTTC. Protein: CATSRDRSSGAYEQYF.

This chain links TRBV4-2 with TRBJ1-5, with D tentatively TRBD1 (6 bases). The V end was cut by 2 bases, the J end by 4 bases, with 18 bases between. CDR3 length: 17 amino acids. Germline V CDR1 and CDR2: LGHNA, YNFKEQ. The CDR3 DNA reads as TGTGCCAGCAGCCAATCCTCCCGGGACATACCAAATCAGCCCCAGCATTTT. This sequence encodes CASSQSSRDIPNQPQHF.

A remark on this clonotype: A read error may produce the germline difference seen at one junction end. J is TRBJ2-5 and V is TRBV5-1; TRBD2 agrees at 10 bases. Germline V gives CDR1 SGHRS, CDR2 YFSETQ. The CDR3 loop spans 14 amino acids. The CDR3 spells CASSLASGRQTQHF. For the CDR3, the DNA is TGCGCCAGCAGCTTGGCTAGCGGGAGACAGACCCAGCACTTC.

The rearrangement uses TRBV5-1 and TRBJ2-1; 8 bases agree with TRBD1. V lost 3 bases, J lost 8 bases, and 4 bases stayed unmatched. The CDR3 consists of 13 residues. From germline, CDR1 is SGHRS and CDR2 YFSETQ. The CDR3 spells CASSSPDRDEQFF. The CDR3 DNA reads as TGCGCCAGCAGCTCGCCGGACAGGGATGAGCAGTTCTTC.

The J gene is TRBJ2-3, the V gene TRBV5-6, with D unclear. Trimming cost V 0 bases and J 3 bases, with 11 bases left between them. CDR3 length: 15 amino acids. Germline V CDR1 and CDR2: SGHDT, YYEEEE. CDR3 coding DNA: TGTGCCAGCAGCTTGGCCGGGCCTAGAACAGATACGCAGTATTTT. Its protein product is CASSLAGPRTDTQYF. The full variable domain, with the rest looked up from reference TRBV5-6 and TRBJ2-3, is DAGVTQSPTHLIKTRGQQVTLRCSPKSGHDTVSWYQQALGQGPQFIFQYYEEEERQRGNFPDRFSGHQFPNYSSELNVNALLLGDSALYLCASSLAGPRTDTQYFGPGTRLTVL.

This clonotype was detected only once. V usage is TRBV3-1 and J usage is TRBJ2-3; 7 bases fit TRBD1. Losses at the gene ends were 4 bases for V and 3 bases for J; bases not matched to a gene: 1. Germline V gene sequence: CDR1 LGHDT, CDR2 YNNKEL (reference sequence). The CDR3 has 13 residues. The chain's CDR3 is CASSPTGTDTQYF. The CDR3 DNA sequence: TGTGCCAGCAGCCCGACAGGGACAGATACGCAGTATTTT.

The chain links TRBV27 to TRBJ2-7; D call uncertain. This CDR3 has 14 amino acids. V was clipped by 8 bases and J by 0 bases, with 14 bases between them. CDR1 and CDR2 (germline): MNHEY, SMNVEV (reference sequence). CDR3 amino acids: CASRSQASSYEQYF. The CDR3 coding sequence is TGTGCCAGCCGCTCCCAGGCCTCCTCCTACGAGCAGTACTTC.

This clonotype was observed a single time. The rearrangement joins TRBV14 to TRBJ2-1; D unclear. Trimming removed 4 bases at V and 2 bases at J, with 6 bases between. Per the germline V gene, CDR1 is SGHDN and CDR2 is FVKESK. CDR3 size: 13 residues. The CDR3 protein is CASSRSTYNEQFF. Written as DNA, the CDR3 is TGTGCCAGCAGCCGCTCTACCTACAATGAGCAGTTCTTC. The whole variable domain, filled in from reference TRBV14 and TRBJ2-1, reads EAGVTQFPSHSVIEKGQTVTLRCDPISGHDNLYWYRRVMGKEIKFLLHFVKESKQDESGMPNNRFLAERTGGTYSTLKVQPAELEDSGVYFCASSRSTYNEQFFGPGTRLTVL.

The chain employs TRBV12-3 or TRBV12-4 and TRBJ1-5; a possible D gene is TRBD1 (6 bases). There are 16 residues in the CDR3. V was clipped by 6 bases and J by 0 bases, with 15 bases between them. Here the CDR3 DNA reads TGTGCCAGCAGGGGGGGCGGGCTTAATAGCAATCAGCCCCAGCATTTT. This sequence encodes CASRGGGLNSNQPQHF.

The rearrangement uses TRBV2 and TRBJ1-5; D may be TRBD1 (6 bases). Trimming took 6 bases from V and 0 from J, leaving 15 bases between them. The CDR3 loop spans 16 amino acids. Germline loops: CDR1 SNHLY, CDR2 FYNNEI. The CDR3 DNA is TGTGCCAGCAGGTTGGGGGCGAGAAATAGCAATCAGCCCCAGCATTTT. It specifies CASRLGARNSNQPQHF.